A single T cell receptor beta chain is shown here with its context. CDR3 length: 16 residues. V shed 2 bases, J shed 4 bases, and the junction held 7 bases outside the gene matches. CDR1 is SGHTA, CDR2 FQGTGA, per germline. Generated by immunoSEQ multiplex PCR, the TCRdb table keeps only in-frame clones and is missing some. The table shows 58,000 or so clones, with 86% occurring only once. This sample was included in a study of PD-L1 blockade in urothelial cancer. Overall study: Samples of blood were analyzed 3 weeks (second dose) and 6 weeks after treatment start.

This chain connects TRBV7-3 to TRBJ2-2; 7 nucleotides agree with TRBD2. Sequencing was performed on PBMCs, taken around atezolizumab (anti-PD-L1) treatment. The receptor was isolated from a man in his forties or fifties with urothelial cancer. The CDR3 region is CASSLVWASGTGELFF. The CDR3 region has the DNA TGTGCCAGCAGCTTAGTTTGGGCTAGCGGCACCGGGGAGCTGTTTTTT.